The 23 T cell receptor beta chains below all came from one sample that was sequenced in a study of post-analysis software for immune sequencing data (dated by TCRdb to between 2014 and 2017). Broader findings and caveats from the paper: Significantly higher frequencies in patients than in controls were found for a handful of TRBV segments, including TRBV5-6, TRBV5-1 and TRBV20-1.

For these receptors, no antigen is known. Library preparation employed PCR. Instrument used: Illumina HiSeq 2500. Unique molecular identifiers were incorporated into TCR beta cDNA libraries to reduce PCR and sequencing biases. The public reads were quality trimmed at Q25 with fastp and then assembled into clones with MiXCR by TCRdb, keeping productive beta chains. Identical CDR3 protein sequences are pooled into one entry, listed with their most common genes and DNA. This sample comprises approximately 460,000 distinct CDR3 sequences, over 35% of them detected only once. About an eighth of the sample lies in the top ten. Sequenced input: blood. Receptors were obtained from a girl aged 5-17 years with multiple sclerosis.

CDR3 in DNA: TGTGCCAGCAGTGGCAGACTAGCGGGAGGGGCAGAGACCCAGTACTTC. Encoded protein: CASSGRLAGGAETQYF. V is TRBV6-1 and J is TRBJ2-7; 14 positions match TRBD2. The better agreement between TRBJ2-5 and the DNA end casts doubt on the J call. The V gene's germline CDR1 is MNHNS and CDR2 SASEGT. The CDR3 totals 16 residues.

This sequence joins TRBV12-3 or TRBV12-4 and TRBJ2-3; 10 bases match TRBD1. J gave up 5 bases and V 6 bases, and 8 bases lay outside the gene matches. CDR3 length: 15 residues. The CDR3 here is CASSPDRGQLDTQYF. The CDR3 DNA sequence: TGTGCCAGCAGCCCCGACAGGGGGCAGTTAGATACGCAGTATTTT.

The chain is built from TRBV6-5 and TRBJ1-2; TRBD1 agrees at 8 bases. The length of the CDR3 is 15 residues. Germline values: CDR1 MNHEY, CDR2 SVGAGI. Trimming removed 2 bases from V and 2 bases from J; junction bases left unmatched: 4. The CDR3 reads CASSYGQGTNYGYTF. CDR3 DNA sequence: TGTGCCAGCAGTTACGGACAGGGTACGAACTATGGCTACACCTTC.

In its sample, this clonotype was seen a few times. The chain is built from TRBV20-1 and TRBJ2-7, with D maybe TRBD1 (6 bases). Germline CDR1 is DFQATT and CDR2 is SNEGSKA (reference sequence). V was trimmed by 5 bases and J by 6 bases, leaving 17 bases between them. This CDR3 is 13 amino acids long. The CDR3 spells CSARQGHRAEQYF. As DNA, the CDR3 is TGCAGTGCTCGGCAGGGACACCGGGCCGAGCAGTACTTC.

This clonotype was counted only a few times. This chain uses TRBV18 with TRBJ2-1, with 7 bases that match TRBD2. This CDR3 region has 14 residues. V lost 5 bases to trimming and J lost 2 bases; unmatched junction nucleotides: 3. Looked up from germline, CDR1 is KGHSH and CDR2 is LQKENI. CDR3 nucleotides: TGTGCCAGCTCAGTCGGGGGGACCTACAATGAGCAGTTCTTC. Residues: CASSVGGTYNEQFF. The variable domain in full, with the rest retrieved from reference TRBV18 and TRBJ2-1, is NAGVMQNPRHLVRRRGQEARLRCSPMKGHSHVYWYRQLPEEGLKFMVYLQKENIIDESGMPKERFSAEFPKEGPSILRIQQVVRGDSAAYFCASSVGGTYNEQFFGPGTRLTVL.

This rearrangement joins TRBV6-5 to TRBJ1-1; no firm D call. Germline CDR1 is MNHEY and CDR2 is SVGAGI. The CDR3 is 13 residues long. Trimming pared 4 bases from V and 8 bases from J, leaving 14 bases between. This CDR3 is CASSSGPDSEAFF. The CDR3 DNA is TGTGCCAGCAGTTCTGGGCCCGACTCGGAAGCTTTCTTT.

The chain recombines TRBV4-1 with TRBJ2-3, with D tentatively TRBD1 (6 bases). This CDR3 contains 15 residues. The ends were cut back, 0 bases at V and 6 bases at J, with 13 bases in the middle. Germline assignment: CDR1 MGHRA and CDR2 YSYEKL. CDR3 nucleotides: TGCGCCAGCAGCCAAGACGGGCAGGGGTATGATACGCAGTATTTT. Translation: CASSQDGQGYDTQYF.

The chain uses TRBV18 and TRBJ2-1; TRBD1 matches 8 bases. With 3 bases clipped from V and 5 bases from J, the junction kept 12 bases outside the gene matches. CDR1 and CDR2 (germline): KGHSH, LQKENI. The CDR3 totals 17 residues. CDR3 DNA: TGTGCCAGCTCACCTTTGACCGGACAGGGCTTTAACAATGAGCAGTTCTTC. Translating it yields CASSPLTGQGFNNEQFF.

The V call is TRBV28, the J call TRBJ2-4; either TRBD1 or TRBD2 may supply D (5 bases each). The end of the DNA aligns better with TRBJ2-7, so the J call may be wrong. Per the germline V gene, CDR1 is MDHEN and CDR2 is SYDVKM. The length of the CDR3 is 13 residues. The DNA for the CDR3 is TGTGCCAGCAATTATCAGGGAGTCTACGAGCAGTACTTC. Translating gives CASNYQGVYEQYF.

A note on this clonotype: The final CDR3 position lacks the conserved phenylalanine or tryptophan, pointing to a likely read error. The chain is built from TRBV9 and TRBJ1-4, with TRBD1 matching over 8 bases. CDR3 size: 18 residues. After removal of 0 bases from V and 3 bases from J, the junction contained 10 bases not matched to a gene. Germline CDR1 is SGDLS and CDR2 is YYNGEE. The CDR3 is CASSVGINGQGANEKLFV. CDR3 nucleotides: TGTGCCAGCAGCGTAGGAATCAACGGACAGGGAGCTAATGAAAAACTGTTTGTT.

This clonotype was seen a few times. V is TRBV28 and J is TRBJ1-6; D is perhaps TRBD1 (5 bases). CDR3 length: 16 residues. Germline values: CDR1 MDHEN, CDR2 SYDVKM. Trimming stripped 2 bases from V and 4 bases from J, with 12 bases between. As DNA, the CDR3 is TGTGCCAGCAGTTTAAACGTTGCAGGGTATAATTCACCCCTCCACTTT. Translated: CASSLNVAGYNSPLHF.

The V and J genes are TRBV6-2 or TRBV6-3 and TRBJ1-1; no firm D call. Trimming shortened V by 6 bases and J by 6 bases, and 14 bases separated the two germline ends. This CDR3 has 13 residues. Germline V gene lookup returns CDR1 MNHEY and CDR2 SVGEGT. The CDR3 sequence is CASSYGVSPEAFF. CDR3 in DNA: TGTGCCAGCAGCTACGGTGTTAGCCCTGAAGCTTTCTTT.

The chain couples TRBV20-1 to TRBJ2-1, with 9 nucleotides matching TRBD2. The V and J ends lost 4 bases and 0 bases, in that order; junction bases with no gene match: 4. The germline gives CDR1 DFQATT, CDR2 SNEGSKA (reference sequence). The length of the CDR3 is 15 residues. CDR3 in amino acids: CSATLAGSSYNEQFF. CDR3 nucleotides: TGCAGTGCTACACTAGCGGGTAGCTCCTACAATGAGCAGTTCTTC.

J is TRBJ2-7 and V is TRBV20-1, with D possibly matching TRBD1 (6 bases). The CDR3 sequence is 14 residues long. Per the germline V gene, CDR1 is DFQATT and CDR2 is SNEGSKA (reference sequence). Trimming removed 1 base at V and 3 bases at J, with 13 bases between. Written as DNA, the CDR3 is TGCAGTGCTAGAGTGGACAGTGAGGACTACGAGCAGTACTTC. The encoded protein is CSARVDSEDYEQYF.

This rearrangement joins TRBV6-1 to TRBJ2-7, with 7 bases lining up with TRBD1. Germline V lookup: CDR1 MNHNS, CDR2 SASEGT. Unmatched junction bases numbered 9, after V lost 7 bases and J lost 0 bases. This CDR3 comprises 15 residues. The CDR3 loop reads CASTTLGDSSYEQYF. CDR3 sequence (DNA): TGTGCCAGCACCACACTCGGGGACAGCTCCTACGAGCAGTACTTC.

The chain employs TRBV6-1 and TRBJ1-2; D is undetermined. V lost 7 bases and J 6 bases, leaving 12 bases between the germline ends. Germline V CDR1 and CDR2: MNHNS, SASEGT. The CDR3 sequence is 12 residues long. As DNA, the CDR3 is TGTGCCAGCATGCATTACATTCATGGCTACACCTTC. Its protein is CASMHYIHGYTF.

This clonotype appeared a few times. CDR3 sequence reads: CASSQEVRGTLNDEQYF. Written as DNA, the CDR3 is TGTGCCAGCAGCCAAGAGGTCAGGGGCACCCTTAATGACGAGCAGTACTTC. The chain recombines TRBV3-1 with TRBJ2-7; tentatively, D is TRBD1 (6 bases). The ends were cut back, 0 bases at V and 5 bases at J, with 20 bases in the middle. Per the germline V gene, CDR1 is LGHDT and CDR2 is YNNKEL (reference sequence). CDR3 length equals 17 residues.

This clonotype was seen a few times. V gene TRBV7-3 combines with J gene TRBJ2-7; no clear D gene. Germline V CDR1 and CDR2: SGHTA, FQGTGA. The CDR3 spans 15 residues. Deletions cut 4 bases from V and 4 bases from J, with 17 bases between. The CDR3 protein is CASSSGLGEAYEQYF. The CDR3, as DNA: TGTGCCAGCAGCTCCGGGCTAGGAGAGGCTTACGAGCAGTACTTC.

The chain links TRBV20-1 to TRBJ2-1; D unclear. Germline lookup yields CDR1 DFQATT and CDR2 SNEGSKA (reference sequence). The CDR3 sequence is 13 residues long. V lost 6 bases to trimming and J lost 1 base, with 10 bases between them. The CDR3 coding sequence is TGCAGTGCGGGGTCTAGTTCCTACAATGAGCAGTTCTTC. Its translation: CSAGSSSYNEQFF.

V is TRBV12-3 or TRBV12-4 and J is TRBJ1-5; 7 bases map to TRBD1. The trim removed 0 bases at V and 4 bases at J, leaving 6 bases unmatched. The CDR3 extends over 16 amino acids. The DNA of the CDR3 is TGTGCCAGCAGTTTAGCGGCGGGCAGGGGGAATCAGCCCCAGCATTTT. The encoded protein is CASSLAAGRGNQPQHF.

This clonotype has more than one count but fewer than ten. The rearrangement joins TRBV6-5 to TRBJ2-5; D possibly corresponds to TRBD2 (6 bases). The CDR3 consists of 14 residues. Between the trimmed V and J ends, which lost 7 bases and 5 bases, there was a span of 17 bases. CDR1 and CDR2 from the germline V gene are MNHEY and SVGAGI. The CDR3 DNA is TGTGCCAGCACCCGCAGCGGGCGCGGCGAGACCCAGTACTTC. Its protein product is CASTRSGRGETQYF.

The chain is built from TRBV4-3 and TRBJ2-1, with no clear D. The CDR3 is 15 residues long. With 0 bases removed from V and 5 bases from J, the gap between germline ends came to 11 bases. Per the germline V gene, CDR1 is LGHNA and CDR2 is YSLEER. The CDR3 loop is CASSQDRGTNNEQFF. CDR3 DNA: TGCGCCAGCAGCCAAGATAGAGGAACGAACAATGAGCAGTTCTTC.

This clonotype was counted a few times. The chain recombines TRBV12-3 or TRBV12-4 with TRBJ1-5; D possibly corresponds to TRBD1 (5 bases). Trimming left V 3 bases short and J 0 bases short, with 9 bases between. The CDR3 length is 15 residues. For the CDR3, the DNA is TGTGCCAGCAGTTTGGGGCCCTATAGCAATCAGCCCCAGCATTTT. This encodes CASSLGPYSNQPQHF.